Listed below are T cell receptor beta chains from one sample, sequenced in a study of regulatory T cells in long-lasting Graves disease. MiXCR was run by TCRdb on the multiplex PCR reads, yielding one entry per CDR3 protein. The data hold 400,000 to 550,000 distinct CDR3 sequences, with roughly 15% observed a single time. This same sample was also part of a study on T cells in Graves' hyperthyroidism and ophthalmopathy.

Material: peripheral blood mononuclear cells (PBMCs), obtained at new diagnosis, from a patient treated with antithyroid drugs. These receptors were collected from a woman under 30 with Graves disease. Both conserved end residues are part of each CDR3. The D gene is left open where the match is weak. Expanded clones get a size class; other rows say once, few or many, or leave the size out.

v_call: TRBV3-1; d_call: TRBD1; j_call: TRBJ1-5; clone_size: many; cdr3_nt: TGTGCCAGCAGCCAAGGAGGTCCGGGACAGCGCAATCAGCCCCAGCATTTT; cdr3_aa: CASSQGGPGQRNQPQHF
v_call: TRBV28; d_call: TRBD1; j_call: TRBJ2-7; clone_size: many; cdr3_nt: TGTGCCAGCATGTTATCGGGACAGGGTAAATACGAGCAGTACTTC; cdr3_aa: CASMLSGQGKYEQYF
v_call: TRBV20-1; d_call: NA; j_call: TRBJ1-3; clone_size: few; cdr3_nt: TGCAGTGTAAGGGGCCTTACTGGAAACACCATATATTTT; cdr3_aa: CSVRGLTGNTIYF
v_call: TRBV11-2; d_call: NA; j_call: TRBJ2-1; clone_size: NA; cdr3_nt: TGTGCCAGCAGCTTAGCGGGCTCAGGGAATGAGCAGTTCTTC; cdr3_aa: CASSLAGSGNEQFF
v_call: TRBV4-1; d_call: TRBD2; j_call: TRBJ2-7; clone_size: NA; cdr3_nt: TGCGCCAGCAGCCCCTCTCCAGCGGGAACCTACGAGCAGTACTTC; cdr3_aa: CASSPSPAGTYEQYF
v_call: TRBV6-5; d_call: NA; j_call: TRBJ2-7; clone_size: few; cdr3_nt: TGTGCCAGCAGTTACTCGACTCGGTCCTACGAGCAGTACTTC; cdr3_aa: CASSYSTRSYEQYF
v_call: TRBV7-9; d_call: NA; j_call: TRBJ1-5; clone_size: few; cdr3_nt: TGTGCCAGCAGCCCCTCAGATTATCAGCCCCAGCATTTT; cdr3_aa: CASSPSDYQPQHF
v_call: TRBV29-1; d_call: NA; j_call: TRBJ2-1; clone_size: many; cdr3_nt: TGCAGCGTTGATGGGCTAGCGAGATCCTACAATGAGCAGTTCTTC; cdr3_aa: CSVDGLARSYNEQFF
v_call: TRBV6-1; d_call: TRBD2; j_call: TRBJ2-5; clone_size: few; cdr3_nt: TGTGCCTGTCTAAGGTTGGGGCTAGCGGGAGTTCAAGAGACCCAGTACTTC; cdr3_aa: CACLRLGLAGVQETQYF
v_call: TRBV28; d_call: TRBD2; j_call: TRBJ2-3; clone_size: many; cdr3_nt: TGTGCCAGCAGTACGGGGACTAGTCAGTTTGCAGATACGCAGTATTTT; cdr3_aa: CASSTGTSQFADTQYF
v_call: TRBV7-2; d_call: NA; j_call: TRBJ1-1; clone_size: many; cdr3_nt: TGTGCCAGCAGCCCCGCCTTTTGGAACACTGAAGCTTTCTTT; cdr3_aa: CASSPAFWNTEAFF
v_call: TRBV11-2; d_call: NA; j_call: TRBJ2-3; clone_size: NA; cdr3_nt: TGTGCCAGCAGCTCGCGCCCAGGGGTCGGCACAGATACGCAGTATTTT; cdr3_aa: CASSSRPGVGTDTQYF
v_call: TRBV20-1; d_call: NA; j_call: TRBJ1-2; clone_size: many; cdr3_nt: TGCAGTGCTAGAGCCCCTCAGGGGCAACGCTACACCTTC; cdr3_aa: CSARAPQGQRYTF
v_call: TRBV9; d_call: NA; j_call: TRBJ2-3; clone_size: NA; cdr3_nt: TGTGCCAGCAGTGAACTCGGGACAGATACGCAGTATTTT; cdr3_aa: CASSELGTDTQYF
v_call: TRBV28; d_call: NA; j_call: TRBJ2-1; clone_size: NA; cdr3_nt: TGTGCCGGCAGAGGAGCTAGCGACTACAATGAGCAGTTCTTC; cdr3_aa: CAGRGASDYNEQFF
v_call: TRBV15; d_call: TRBD2; j_call: TRBJ2-3; clone_size: NA; cdr3_nt: TGTGCCACCAGCACCCCGGGACTAGCGGCAGATACGCAGTATTTT; cdr3_aa: CATSTPGLAADTQYF
v_call: TRBV2; d_call: TRBD1; j_call: TRBJ1-2; clone_size: once; cdr3_nt: TGTGCCAGCCTACTCTCCGGGACAGGGGGCGCCTATGGCTACACCTTC; cdr3_aa: CASLLSGTGGAYGYTF
v_call: TRBV20-1; d_call: TRBD1; j_call: TRBJ1-5; clone_size: many; cdr3_nt: TGCAGTGCTAGACCTGGACAGGGGTCGAATCAGCCCCAGCATTTT; cdr3_aa: CSARPGQGSNQPQHF
v_call: TRBV12-3/TRBV12-4; d_call: TRBD2; j_call: TRBJ2-3; clone_size: many; cdr3_nt: TGTGCCAGCAGCCGGGCCGGCGGGAGGGTCTCAGATACGCAGTATTTT; cdr3_aa: CASSRAGGRVSDTQYF
v_call: TRBV29-1; d_call: NA; j_call: TRBJ1-2; clone_size: few; cdr3_nt: TGCAGCGCCAGAGACACTACACAAAACTATGGCTACACCTTC; cdr3_aa: CSARDTTQNYGYTF
v_call: TRBV28; d_call: NA; j_call: TRBJ2-4; clone_size: many; cdr3_nt: TGTGCCAGCAGCCCCCCCTCGGGGGTGAAAAACATTCAGTACTTC; cdr3_aa: CASSPPSGVKNIQYF
v_call: TRBV6-1; d_call: TRBD2; j_call: TRBJ2-7; clone_size: many; cdr3_nt: TGTGCCAGCAGTGAAGACGTGACTAGCGGCCGGACCTACGAGCAGTACTTC; cdr3_aa: CASSEDVTSGRTYEQYF
v_call: TRBV3-1; d_call: NA; j_call: TRBJ2-3; clone_size: many; cdr3_nt: TGTGCCAGCAGCCAGACGGGAGTTACAGATACGCAGTATTTT; cdr3_aa: CASSQTGVTDTQYF
v_call: TRBV29-1; d_call: TRBD1; j_call: TRBJ2-5; clone_size: NA; cdr3_nt: TGCAGCGTTGCTTGGACAGGCCAAGAGACCCAGTACTTC; cdr3_aa: CSVAWTGQETQYF
v_call: TRBV7-9; d_call: NA; j_call: TRBJ2-3; clone_size: NA; cdr3_nt: TGTGCCAGCAGACTCCAACGGACCCCCGCTTGGACAGATGCGCAGTATTTT; cdr3_aa: CASRLQRTPAWTDAQYF
v_call: TRBV6-1; d_call: TRBD1; j_call: TRBJ2-7; clone_size: few; cdr3_nt: TGTGCCAGCAGAGCAACAGGGGGCTGGGAGCAGTACTTC; cdr3_aa: CASRATGGWEQYF
v_call: TRBV7-9; d_call: TRBD2; j_call: TRBJ2-1; clone_size: many; cdr3_nt: TGTGCCAGCAGCTTGCGTCTCGGACTAGCGGGGATTTACAATGAGCAGTTCTTC; cdr3_aa: CASSLRLGLAGIYNEQFF
v_call: TRBV12-3/TRBV12-4; d_call: TRBD2; j_call: TRBJ2-3; clone_size: many; cdr3_nt: TGTGCCAGCAGTGGGACTAGCGGTCCGACAGATACGCAGTATTTT; cdr3_aa: CASSGTSGPTDTQYF
v_call: TRBV5-1; d_call: TRBD2; j_call: TRBJ2-3; clone_size: many; cdr3_nt: TGCGCCAGCAGCTTGACGGCGGGAGTACTCGGGGATACGCAGTATTTT; cdr3_aa: CASSLTAGVLGDTQYF
v_call: TRBV7-9; d_call: TRBD2; j_call: TRBJ2-7; clone_size: few; cdr3_nt: TGTGCCAGCAGCCAAACTAGCGGGATCGTCTACGAGCAGTACTTC; cdr3_aa: CASSQTSGIVYEQYF
v_call: TRBV4-1; d_call: TRBD1; j_call: TRBJ1-3; clone_size: few; cdr3_nt: TGCGCCAGCAGCCCTGGTAGGGGGCGAGGTGGAAACACCATATATTTT; cdr3_aa: CASSPGRGRGGNTIYF
v_call: TRBV12-3/TRBV12-4; d_call: NA; j_call: TRBJ2-2; clone_size: many; cdr3_nt: TGTGCCAGCAGTTTGTCCAGCGACAACACCGGGGAGCTGTTTTTT; cdr3_aa: CASSLSSDNTGELFF
v_call: TRBV27; d_call: TRBD2; j_call: TRBJ2-1; clone_size: many; cdr3_nt: TGTGCCAGCAGTCAGCCGGGACTAGCGGGAGCGCCATCCGAGCAGTTCTTC; cdr3_aa: CASSQPGLAGAPSEQFF
v_call: TRBV4-1; d_call: NA; j_call: TRBJ1-5; clone_size: few; cdr3_nt: TGCGCCAGCAGCCAGGAACCCCGGGGGGGAATTAATCAGCCCCAGCATTTT; cdr3_aa: CASSQEPRGGINQPQHF
v_call: TRBV27; d_call: NA; j_call: TRBJ2-3; clone_size: few; cdr3_nt: TGTGCCAGCAGTTTATCGAAGGGTTCCGATACGCAGTATTTT; cdr3_aa: CASSLSKGSDTQYF
v_call: TRBV27; d_call: NA; j_call: TRBJ2-1; clone_size: many; cdr3_nt: TGTGCCAGCAGTTTTGAAGGAGGGCTAGCATGGTCCTACAATGAGCAGTTCTTC; cdr3_aa: CASSFEGGLAWSYNEQFF
v_call: TRBV3-1; d_call: TRBD1; j_call: TRBJ1-5; clone_size: many; cdr3_nt: TGTGCCAGCAGCCAAGAGGGGACAGGGAATCAGCCCCAGCATTTT; cdr3_aa: CASSQEGTGNQPQHF
v_call: TRBV12-3/TRBV12-4; d_call: NA; j_call: TRBJ2-7; clone_size: many; cdr3_nt: TGTGCCAGCAGTTTAGCGGGAGTACCGGAGCAGTACTTC; cdr3_aa: CASSLAGVPEQYF
v_call: TRBV13; d_call: TRBD1; j_call: TRBJ2-3; clone_size: few; cdr3_nt: TGTGCCAGCAGCTTAGAAACAGGGGGAATCACAGATACGCAGTATTTT; cdr3_aa: CASSLETGGITDTQYF
v_call: TRBV7-6; d_call: NA; j_call: TRBJ2-2; clone_size: NA; cdr3_nt: TGTGCCAGCAGCTCCCAGGGTGCCGGGGAGCTGTTTTTT; cdr3_aa: CASSSQGAGELFF
v_call: TRBV12-3/TRBV12-4; d_call: TRBD2; j_call: TRBJ2-1; clone_size: NA; cdr3_nt: TGTGCCAGCTCGGGTAGCGGGAGTCAGAATGAGCAGTTCTTC; cdr3_aa: CASSGSGSQNEQFF
v_call: TRBV6-1; d_call: NA; j_call: TRBJ1-1; clone_size: NA; cdr3_nt: TGTGCCACCTCAATACGGGGGCTAAAGAGCACTGAAGCTTTCTTT; cdr3_aa: CATSIRGLKSTEAFF
v_call: TRBV20-1; d_call: NA; j_call: TRBJ2-1; clone_size: many; cdr3_nt: TGCAGTGCTAGAGATCAAGAGGGCGGCTACAATGAGCAGTTCTTC; cdr3_aa: CSARDQEGGYNEQFF
v_call: TRBV19; d_call: TRBD2; j_call: TRBJ2-3; clone_size: few; cdr3_nt: TGTGCCAGTAGTATAGGGGAGGGAGATACGCAGTATTTT; cdr3_aa: CASSIGEGDTQYF
v_call: TRBV4-3; d_call: TRBD2; j_call: TRBJ2-2; clone_size: few; cdr3_nt: TGCGCCAGCAGCCAAGCACTAGCGGGGACCGGGGAGCTGTTTTTT; cdr3_aa: CASSQALAGTGELFF
v_call: TRBV12-3/TRBV12-4; d_call: NA; j_call: TRBJ1-5; clone_size: few; cdr3_nt: TGTGCCAGCAGCCTCAAGGGCCAGCCCCAGCATTTT; cdr3_aa: CASSLKGQPQHF
v_call: TRBV12-3/TRBV12-4; d_call: NA; j_call: TRBJ1-5; clone_size: many; cdr3_nt: TGTGCCAGCAGAACAGGGACGGGGACCAATCAGCCCCAGCATTTT; cdr3_aa: CASRTGTGTNQPQHF
v_call: TRBV7-8; d_call: NA; j_call: TRBJ1-2; clone_size: few; cdr3_nt: TGTGCCAGCAGCTTAGGAGGGGAAGACTATGGCTACACCTTC; cdr3_aa: CASSLGGEDYGYTF
v_call: TRBV20-1; d_call: TRBD1; j_call: TRBJ1-2; clone_size: few; cdr3_nt: TGCAGTGCTTCCGGGCGGGGCAGGGGGAACTATGGCTACACCTTC; cdr3_aa: CSASGRGRGNYGYTF
v_call: TRBV28; d_call: NA; j_call: TRBJ1-2; clone_size: many; cdr3_nt: TGTGCCAGCAGTTTTGGCCAGGGCACTAACTATGGCTACACCTTC; cdr3_aa: CASSFGQGTNYGYTF
v_call: TRBV6-9; d_call: NA; j_call: TRBJ2-7; clone_size: NA; cdr3_nt: TGTGCCAGCAGTTATGGGGCAGGGCACTCCTACGAGCAGTACTTC; cdr3_aa: CASSYGAGHSYEQYF
v_call: TRBV28; d_call: NA; j_call: TRBJ2-5; clone_size: many; cdr3_nt: TGTGCCAGCAGTCCAACAGGGACCCAAGAGACCCAGTACTTC; cdr3_aa: CASSPTGTQETQYF
v_call: TRBV5-1; d_call: TRBD2; j_call: TRBJ2-1; clone_size: NA; cdr3_nt: TGCGCCAGCAGCACCATAGCGGGAGGGCCCCATGAGCAGTTCTTC; cdr3_aa: CASSTIAGGPHEQFF
v_call: TRBV12-3/TRBV12-4; d_call: NA; j_call: TRBJ2-3; clone_size: NA; cdr3_nt: TGTGCCAGAAGTGTCGACGGTAGAGATACGCAGTATTTT; cdr3_aa: CARSVDGRDTQYF
v_call: TRBV9; d_call: TRBD1; j_call: TRBJ1-4; clone_size: once; cdr3_nt: TGTGCCGGCAGTTATAGGACAGGGACTAATGAAAAACTGTTTTTT; cdr3_aa: CAGSYRTGTNEKLFF
v_call: TRBV14; d_call: TRBD1; j_call: TRBJ1-2; clone_size: few; cdr3_nt: TGTGCCAGCAGCCAAGTGTGGCAGGGGGTCGTCTATGGCTACACCTTC; cdr3_aa: CASSQVWQGVVYGYTF
v_call: TRBV5-4; d_call: TRBD2; j_call: TRBJ2-7; clone_size: NA; cdr3_nt: TGTGCCAGCAGCTTGCGGGGTAGCGGGAGATACGAGCAGTACTTC; cdr3_aa: CASSLRGSGRYEQYF